This is a list of T cell receptor beta chains from one sample in a study of T cells in Graves' hyperthyroidism and ophthalmopathy. Via MiXCR, TCRdb re-called the multiplex PCR reads, giving one row per CDR3 protein. Here the sample spans fewer than 400,000 distinct CDR3 sequences, roughly 25% being singletons. The sequenced sample consisted of blood. The receptors shown here come from a man over 45 with Graves' hyperthyroidism. CDR3s include the opening cysteine and the closing phenylalanine or tryptophan. D genes are given only for firm matches. Size is stated for part of the rows, as once, few or many counts, or as a class when the clone is expanded.

D gene	V gene	J gene	clone size	CDR3 protein	CDR3 DNA
.	TRBV6-1	TRBJ1-1	.	CASGSGRWGVNTEAFF	TGTGCCAGCGGGTCAGGGAGGTGGGGGGTGAACACTGAAGCTTTCTTT
.	TRBV7-9	TRBJ2-3	many	CASSSPLGFGGADTQYF	TGTGCCAGCAGCTCCCCCCTAGGTTTCGGAGGGGCAGATACGCAGTATTTT
TRBD2	TRBV28	TRBJ2-5	many	CASSGLTVAGVETQYF	TGTGCCAGCAGTGGGCTGACGGTAGCGGGAGTAGAGACCCAGTACTTC
.	TRBV6-1	TRBJ1-1	.	CASRERQDYTEAFF	TGTGCCAGCAGAGAGAGACAGGACTACACTGAAGCTTTCTTT
.	TRBV3-1	TRBJ2-5	.	CASSQDRTAGQTQYF	TGTGCCAGCAGCCAAGATAGAACCGCCGGACAGACCCAGTACTTC
TRBD2	TRBV5-1	TRBJ2-2	.	CASSPFGTSANTGELFF	TGCGCCAGCAGCCCCTTCGGGACTAGCGCTAACACCGGGGAGCTGTTTTTT
.	TRBV20-1	TRBJ1-3	.	CSARAGNTIYF	TGCAGTGCTAGAGCTGGAAACACCATATATTTT
.	TRBV2	TRBJ2-3	.	CASSEGGGGQDTQYF	TGTGCCAGCAGTGAAGGTGGGGGCGGACAAGATACGCAGTATTTT
TRBD1	TRBV6-1	TRBJ2-5	.	CASSGQGEETQYF	TGTGCCAGCAGTGGACAGGGAGAAGAGACCCAGTACTTC
.	TRBV12-3/TRBV12-4	TRBJ2-4	.	CASSASGLAKNIQYF	TGTGCCAGCAGTGCCTCAGGTTTGGCCAAAAACATTCAGTACTTC
TRBD2	TRBV6-1	TRBJ2-5	many	CASSYKAGGETQYF	TGTGCCAGCAGTTATAAAGCGGGAGGTGAGACCCAGTACTTC
TRBD2	TRBV14	TRBJ2-1	few	CASSPPGLADYNEQFF	TGTGCCAGCAGCCCCCCGGGACTAGCGGACTACAATGAGCAGTTCTTC
.	TRBV28	TRBJ2-1	many	CASSDRRRSEQFF	TGTGCCAGCAGCGACAGGAGGAGAAGTGAGCAGTTCTTC
.	TRBV29-1	TRBJ2-7	once	CSVVVDYEQYF	TGCAGCGTTGTGGTGGACTACGAGCAGTACTTC
.	TRBV6-1	TRBJ2-7	many	CASSEWRNEQYF	TGTGCCAGCAGTGAATGGCGGAACGAGCAGTACTTC
.	TRBV19	TRBJ1-3	.	CASSMDKFLGTIYF	TGTGCCAGTAGTATGGACAAATTCCTGGGCACCATATATTTT
TRBD2	TRBV2	TRBJ2-5	few	CASRRTSGLQETQYF	TGTGCCAGCAGGAGGACTAGCGGGCTCCAAGAGACCCAGTACTTC
.	TRBV29-1	TRBJ1-5	.	CSVAGSSNQPQHF	TGCAGCGTTGCGGGGAGTAGCAATCAGCCCCAGCATTTT
TRBD2	TRBV20-1	TRBJ2-2	.	CSTLAENTGELFF	TGCAGTACACTAGCGGAGAACACCGGGGAGCTGTTTTTT
TRBD2	TRBV11-3	TRBJ2-1	many	CASSLGGLDYNEQFF	TGTGCCAGCAGCTTGGGAGGGCTGGACTACAATGAGCAGTTCTTC
TRBD2	TRBV30	TRBJ2-1	.	CAWTLAISGMGNEQFF	TGTGCCTGGACCCTAGCGATTAGCGGGATGGGCAATGAGCAGTTCTTC
TRBD1	TRBV5-1	TRBJ1-3	few	CASSLVGQKSSGNTIYF	TGCGCCAGCAGCTTGGTGGGACAGAAAAGCTCTGGAAACACCATATATTTT
.	TRBV11-1	TRBJ2-2	.	CASSLEGQSTGELFF	TGTGCCAGCAGCTTAGAAGGACAGAGCACCGGGGAGCTGTTTTTT
TRBD1	TRBV10-1	TRBJ1-1	many	CASSAGQGGAEAFF	TGCGCCAGCAGTGCGGGACAGGGGGGTGCTGAAGCTTTCTTT
.	TRBV3-1	TRBJ2-3	few	CASSQDIGDTQYF	TGTGCCAGCAGCCAGGATATAGGAGATACGCAGTATTTT